The 24 T cell receptor beta chains reported below all come from one sample, sequenced in a study of blood T cell repertoires in COVID-19. Method: immunoSEQ multiplex PCR; TCRdb's copy keeps in-frame clones and lacks some. The sample includes 150,000 or so clones, about 85% of them seen just once. Sequenced: peripheral blood. These receptors were obtained from a man aged 55 to 70 who had recovered from COVID-19.

This chain links TRBV3-1 (or the pseudogene TRBV3-2) with TRBJ2-7; the D is unclear. The CDR3 length is 13 residues. Trimming took 4 bases from V and 7 from J, leaving 14 bases between them. CDR1 is LGHDT, CDR2 YNNKEL, per germline (reference sequence). This CDR3 is CASSLSDPAEQYF. For the CDR3, the DNA is TGTGCCAGCAGCCTGAGCGACCCGGCGGAGCAGTACTTC.

CDR3 DNA sequence: TGTGCCAGCAGCGTAGGGGTAGCGGGGGACAACACAGATACGCAGTATTTT. Its translation: CASSVGVAGDNTDTQYF. This rearrangement joins TRBV9 to TRBJ2-3, with TRBD2 matching 9 bases. In germline, CDR1 is SGDLS, CDR2 YYNGEE. CDR3 length: 17 residues. Unmatched junction bases numbered 7, after V lost 0 bases and J lost 2 bases.

The chain has TRBV7-2 and TRBJ2-5; 9 bases match TRBD2. This CDR3 region has 16 residues. Germline CDR1 reads SGHTA; CDR2 reads FQGNSA. With 1 base clipped from V and 5 bases from J, the junction kept 8 bases outside the gene matches. The CDR3 bases are TGTGCCAGCAGCTTAGGCGCCAGCGGGGGGATGGAGACCCAGTACTTC. It is translated as CASSLGASGGMETQYF.

CDR3 DNA: TGTGCCAGTAGTATGTCGTGGGACACTTCCTACGAGCAGTACTTC. It specifies CASSMSWDTSYEQYF. This chain uses TRBV19 with TRBJ2-7, with a possible D match to TRBD1 (6 bases). The CDR3 is 15 amino acids. The V gene lost 3 bases and the J gene lost 1 base, with 13 bases spanning the gap. The V gene's germline CDR1 is LNHDA and CDR2 SQIVND (reference sequence).

As DNA, the CDR3 is TGTGCCAGCAGCTTAGCTGGGGGCCGCATCGCTGAAGCTTTCTTT. It specifies CASSLAGGRIAEAFF. The genes are TRBV7-2 and TRBJ1-1; weak D call: TRBD1 (6 bases). Trimming left V 0 bases short and J 6 bases short, with 14 bases between. The germline V gene has CDR1 SGHTA and CDR2 FQGNSA. There are 15 residues in the CDR3.

V and J are TRBV10-3 and TRBJ1-5; TRBD1 is a possible D gene (6 bases). Germline V gives CDR1 ENHRY, CDR2 SYGVKD. This CDR3 has 15 amino acids. The V gene lost 3 bases and the J gene lost 6 bases, with 15 bases spanning the gap. CDR3 region: CAISDIDRRGQPQHF. The CDR3 DNA is TGTGCCATCAGTGATATAGACAGGAGAGGTCAGCCCCAGCATTTT.

The chain recombines TRBV5-1 with TRBJ2-1, with TRBD1 matching over 9 bases. V shed 2 bases and J 6 bases; nucleotides not matched to a gene: 6. Germline CDR1 is SGHRS and CDR2 is YFSETQ. This CDR3 region has 15 residues. The CDR3 nucleotides read TGCGCCAGCAGCTTACAGGGGGCAACCTCCAATGAGCAGTTCTTC. Translated, it gives CASSLQGATSNEQFF.

J is TRBJ1-1 and V is TRBV10-3; D possibly corresponds to TRBD1 (5 bases). Trimming shortened V by 0 bases and J by 0 bases, and 11 bases separated the two germline ends. Germline V gene data show CDR1 as ENHRY and CDR2 as SYGVKD. The CDR3 extends over 16 amino acids. As DNA, the CDR3 is TGTGCCATCAGTGAGTCTCCCGGAGGGGTGAACACTGAAGCTTTCTTT. It is translated as CAISESPGGVNTEAFF.

The chain couples TRBV27 to TRBJ1-1; D gene uncertain. This CDR3 is built from 11 residues. Germline lookup yields CDR1 MNHEY and CDR2 SMNVEV (reference sequence). Trimming cost V 2 bases and J 10 bases, with 8 bases left between them. CDR3 region: CASSLIGGAFF. CDR3 sequence (DNA): TGTGCCAGCAGTTTAATTGGCGGAGCTTTCTTT.

V and J are TRBV7-3 and TRBJ2-7; D may be TRBD1 (7 bases). This CDR3 comprises 14 residues. CDR1 and CDR2 from the germline V gene are SGHTA and FQGTGA. V lost 3 bases and J 2 bases, leaving 11 bases between the germline ends. CDR3 loop: CASSFDREAYEQYF. The CDR3 coding sequence is TGTGCCAGCAGCTTTGACAGGGAGGCCTACGAGCAGTACTTC. The whole variable domain, filled in from reference TRBV7-3 and TRBJ2-7, reads GAGVSQTPSNKVTEKGKYVELRCDPISGHTALYWYRQSLGQGPEFLIYFQGTGAADDSGLPNDRFFAVRPEGSVSTLKIQRTERGDSAVYLCASSFDREAYEQYFGPGTRLTVT.

The chain combines TRBV12-3 or TRBV12-4 with TRBJ1-1; perhaps TRBD1 as D (6 bases). V gave up 2 bases and J gave up 7 bases, with 11 bases separating them. This CDR3 region has 13 residues. CDR3 nucleotides: TGTGCCAGCAGTTTAACAGGGATCTTTGAAGCTTTCTTT. This gives the protein CASSLTGIFEAFF.

This rearrangement joins TRBV5-1 to TRBJ2-3, with 13 bases aligning to TRBD2. V lost 8 bases and J lost 5; bases outside the gene matches: 5. CDR1 and CDR2 from the germline V gene are SGHRS and YFSETQ. CDR3 length equals 14 residues. The CDR3 loop is CASTSGGAEDTQYF. Here the CDR3 DNA reads TGCGCCAGTACTAGCGGGGGGGCCGAAGATACGCAGTATTTT.

The chain is built from TRBV19 and TRBJ1-3; TRBD1 matches at 7 bases. Germline V gene data show CDR1 as LNHDA and CDR2 as SQIVND (reference sequence). With V trimmed by 6 bases and J by 2 bases, 1 base remained unmatched. The length of the CDR3 is 13 residues. CDR3 in amino acids: CASRDRTGNTIYF. For the CDR3, the DNA is TGTGCCAGTAGGGACAGGACTGGAAACACCATATATTTT.

V usage is TRBV7-6 and J usage is TRBJ2-7, with 12 bases lining up with TRBD1. Trimming cost V 5 bases and J 0 bases; bases outside gene matches: 2. Per germline, CDR1 SGHVS and CDR2 FNYEAQ. The CDR3 length is 15 residues. The CDR3 is CASSPGQGASYEQYF. In DNA, the CDR3 is TGTGCCAGCAGCCCGGGACAGGGGGCCTCCTACGAGCAGTACTTC.

This clone was picked up a small number of times. V usage is TRBV5-1 and J usage is TRBJ1-2; 11 bases agree with TRBD1. J lost 8 bases, V lost 4 bases, and 10 bases had no gene match. The CDR3 totals 15 residues. In germline, CDR1 is SGHRS, CDR2 YFSETQ. CDR3 residues: CASSPGQGAGEGYTF. The DNA of the CDR3 is TGCGCCAGCAGCCCTGGACAGGGGGCAGGGGAGGGCTACACCTTC.

This rearrangement joins TRBV10-3 to TRBJ1-3, with TRBD1 matching over 9 bases. This CDR3 has 16 residues. V lost 8 bases, J lost 4 bases, and 12 bases stayed unmatched. CDR1 ENHRY and CDR2 SYGVKD come from the germline V gene. CDR3 loop: CAIRGVTGGIGNTIYF. In DNA, the CDR3 is TGTGCCATCCGAGGAGTGACAGGGGGAATAGGAAACACCATATATTTT.

The chain has TRBV11-2 and TRBJ2-2; D remains ambiguous. Germline V gene lookup returns CDR1 SGHAT and CDR2 FQNNGV. Trimming took off 5 bases at V and 5 bases at J, with 15 bases between the two ends. This CDR3 contains 15 residues. The CDR3 spells CASSPILTRTGELFF. The CDR3 coding sequence is TGTGCCAGCAGCCCCATCTTAACGCGAACCGGGGAGCTGTTTTTT. The full variable domain, in which reference TRBV11-2 and TRBJ2-2 provide the parts outside the CDR3, is EAGVAQSPRYKIIEKRQSVAFWCNPISGHATLYWYQQILGQGPKLLIQFQNNGVVDDSQLPKDRFSAERLKGVDSTLKIQPAKLEDSAVYLCASSPILTRTGELFFGEGSRLTVL.

This clone has just one count. This chain uses TRBV6-5 with TRBJ2-7; the match to TRBD2 covers 9 bases. V gave up 7 bases and J gave up 8 bases; unmatched junction bases: 12. In germline, CDR1 is MNHEY, CDR2 SVGAGI. The CDR3 totals 14 residues. The CDR3 reads CASTSPRAGGKQYF. The CDR3 region has the DNA TGTGCCAGCACCAGCCCTCGGGCGGGGGGGAAGCAGTACTTC.

This rearrangement joins TRBV9 to TRBJ1-4; the D gene is possibly TRBD1 (5 bases). The CDR3 covers 16 residues. Trimming shortened V by 2 bases and J by 7 bases, and 18 bases separated the two germline ends. The germline V gene has CDR1 SGDLS and CDR2 YYNGEE. CDR3 sequence reads: CASSVSGATGAEKLFF. CDR3 sequence (DNA): TGTGCCAGCAGCGTGAGTGGGGCTACAGGAGCTGAAAAACTGTTTTTT.

The chain links TRBV5-1 to TRBJ1-6, with D tentatively TRBD1 (6 bases). Looked up from germline, CDR1 is SGHRS and CDR2 is YFSETQ. Trimming shortened V by 5 bases and J by 7 bases, and 13 bases separated the two germline ends. The CDR3 has 14 residues. The CDR3 DNA reads as TGCGCCAGCAGGCCAGGACAGATCAATTCACCCCTCCACTTT. Amino acids: CASRPGQINSPLHF. Looking up the rest from reference TRBV5-1 and TRBJ1-6 gives the full variable domain: KAGVTQTPRYLIKTRGQQVTLSCSPISGHRSVSWYQQTPGQGLQFLFEYFSETQRNKGNFPGRFSGRQFSNSRSEMNVSTLELGDSALYLCASRPGQINSPLHFGNGTRLTVT.

This chain links TRBV6-6 with TRBJ1-4, with unresolved D. The CDR3 consists of 15 residues. CDR1 is MNHNY and CDR2 is SVGAGI in the germline V gene (reference sequence). Trimming shortened V by 5 bases and J by 4 bases, and 14 bases separated the two germline ends. The CDR3: CASSQNRLNNEKLFF. CDR3 DNA sequence: TGTGCCAGCAGTCAAAACCGACTTAATAATGAAAAACTGTTTTTT.

V usage is TRBV5-4 and J usage is TRBJ2-2, with TRBD1 as a possible D gene (6 bases). CDR1 and CDR2 from the germline V gene are SGHNT and YYREEE (reference sequence). This CDR3 comprises 14 residues. Trimming removed 9 bases at V and 0 bases at J, with 12 bases between. CDR3 DNA sequence: TGTGCCACGAGGACAGAGACGAACACCGGGGAGCTGTTTTTT. Its translation is CATRTETNTGELFF.

This chain connects TRBV5-1 to TRBJ2-2, with a tentative D call TRBD1 (6 bases). The germline CDR1 and CDR2 sequences are SGHRS and YFSETQ. The CDR3 runs 16 residues. V lost 1 base and J 2 bases, leaving 12 bases between the germline ends. The CDR3 reads CASSLSQGRNTGELFF. The DNA of the CDR3 is TGCGCCAGCAGCTTGTCCCAGGGGCGAAACACCGGGGAGCTGTTTTTT.

For the CDR3, the DNA is TGTGCCAGCAGCGTAGGGGACGGGGGTACCTACGAGCAGTACTTC. Protein: CASSVGDGGTYEQYF. This rearrangement joins TRBV9 to TRBJ2-7; tentatively, D is TRBD2 (6 bases). V was trimmed by 0 bases and J by 2 bases, leaving 12 bases between them. The CDR3 is 15 residues long. Looked up from germline, CDR1 is SGDLS and CDR2 is YYNGEE.